This paragraph covers one TCR beta chain sequence. Its antigen is still unknown. The data are from a study of T cell repertoires in aging, cancer and after chemotherapy. From germline, CDR1 is GTSNPN and CDR2 SVGIG (reference sequence). This CDR3 is built from 14 residues. Trimming cost V 1 base and J 3 bases, with 12 bases left between them. Study-wide results and caveats: Immunological memory after chemotherapy cannot be judged from the repertoire data.

The template was genomic DNA from peripheral blood, not RNA. TRB rearrangements spanning V, D and J were amplified using mixed TRB-A/B primers. From the multiplex PCR reads, TCRdb called clonotypes with MiXCR, one entry per CDR3 protein. The sample holds about 5,100 distinct CDR3 sequences, roughly 27% seen once. The receptor was derived from a human donor in good health. V usage is TRBV30 and J usage is TRBJ1-2; D gene uncertain. Sequencing used blood. The CDR3 DNA is TGTGCCTGGAGTGCGGACCCGGGTTACTATGGCTACACCTTC. This sequence encodes CAWSADPGYYGYTF.